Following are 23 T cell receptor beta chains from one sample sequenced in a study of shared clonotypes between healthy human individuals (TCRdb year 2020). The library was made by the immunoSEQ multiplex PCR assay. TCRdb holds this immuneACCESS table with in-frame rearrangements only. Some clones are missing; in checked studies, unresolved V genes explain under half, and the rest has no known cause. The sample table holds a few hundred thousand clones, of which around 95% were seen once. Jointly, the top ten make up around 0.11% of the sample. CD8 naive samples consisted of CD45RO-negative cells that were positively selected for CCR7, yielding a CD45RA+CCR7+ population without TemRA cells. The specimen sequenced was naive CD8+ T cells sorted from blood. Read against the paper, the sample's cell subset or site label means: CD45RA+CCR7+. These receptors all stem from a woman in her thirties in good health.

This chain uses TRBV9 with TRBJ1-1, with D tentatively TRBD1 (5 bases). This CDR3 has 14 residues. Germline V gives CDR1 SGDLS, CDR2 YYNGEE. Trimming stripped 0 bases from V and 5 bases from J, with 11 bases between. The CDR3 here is CASSVANRGTEAFF. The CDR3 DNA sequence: TGTGCCAGCAGCGTAGCAAATCGGGGGACTGAAGCTTTCTTT.

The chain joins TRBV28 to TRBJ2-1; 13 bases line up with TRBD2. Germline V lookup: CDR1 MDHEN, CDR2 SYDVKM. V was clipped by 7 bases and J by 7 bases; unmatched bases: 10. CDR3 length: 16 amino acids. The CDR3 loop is CASTLRTSGSGNEQFF. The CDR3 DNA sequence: TGTGCCAGCACTCTTAGGACTAGCGGGAGTGGGAATGAGCAGTTCTTC.

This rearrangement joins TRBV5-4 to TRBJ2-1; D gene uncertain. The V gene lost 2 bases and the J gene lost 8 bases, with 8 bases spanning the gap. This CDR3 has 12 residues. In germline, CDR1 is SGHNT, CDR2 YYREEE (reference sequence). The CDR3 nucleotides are TGTGCCAGCAGCTTACCTACCCATGAGCAGTTCTTC. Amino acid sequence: CASSLPTHEQFF.

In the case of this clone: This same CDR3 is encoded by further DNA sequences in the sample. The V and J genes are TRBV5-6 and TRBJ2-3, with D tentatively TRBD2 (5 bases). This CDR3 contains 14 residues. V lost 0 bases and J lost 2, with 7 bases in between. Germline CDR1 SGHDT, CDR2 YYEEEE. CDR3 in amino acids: CASSLGGLTDTQYF. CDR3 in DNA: TGTGCCAGCAGCTTGGGTGGACTCACAGATACGCAGTATTTT. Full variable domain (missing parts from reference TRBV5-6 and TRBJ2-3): DAGVTQSPTHLIKTRGQQVTLRCSPKSGHDTVSWYQQALGQGPQFIFQYYEEEERQRGNFPDRFSGHQFPNYSSELNVNALLLGDSALYLCASSLGGLTDTQYFGPGTRLTVL.

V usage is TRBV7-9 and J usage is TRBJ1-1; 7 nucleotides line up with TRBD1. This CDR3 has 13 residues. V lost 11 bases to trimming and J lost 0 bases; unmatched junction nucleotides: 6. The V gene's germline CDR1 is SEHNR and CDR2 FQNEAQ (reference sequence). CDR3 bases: TGTGCCCTGGGACAGCCATTGAACACTGAAGCTTTCTTT. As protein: CALGQPLNTEAFF.

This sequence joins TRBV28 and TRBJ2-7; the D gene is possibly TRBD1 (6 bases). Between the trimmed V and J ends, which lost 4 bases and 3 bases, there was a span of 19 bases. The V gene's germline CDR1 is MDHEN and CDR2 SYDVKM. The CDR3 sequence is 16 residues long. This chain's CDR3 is CASSSSESAGVYEQYF. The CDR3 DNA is TGTGCCAGCAGTTCCTCGGAGTCGGCAGGGGTCTACGAGCAGTACTTC.

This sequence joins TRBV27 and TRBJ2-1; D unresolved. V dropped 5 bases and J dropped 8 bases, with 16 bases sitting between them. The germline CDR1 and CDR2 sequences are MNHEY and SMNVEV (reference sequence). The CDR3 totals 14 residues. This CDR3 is CASSSWDRAHEQFF. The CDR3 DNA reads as TGTGCCAGCAGTAGTTGGGATCGGGCGCATGAGCAGTTCTTC.

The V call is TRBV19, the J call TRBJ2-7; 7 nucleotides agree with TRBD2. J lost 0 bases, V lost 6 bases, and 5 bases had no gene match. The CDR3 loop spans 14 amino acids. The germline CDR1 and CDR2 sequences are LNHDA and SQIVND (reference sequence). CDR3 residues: CASSPASGSYEQYF. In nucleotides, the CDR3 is TGTGCCAGTAGCCCGGCTAGCGGCTCCTACGAGCAGTACTTC.

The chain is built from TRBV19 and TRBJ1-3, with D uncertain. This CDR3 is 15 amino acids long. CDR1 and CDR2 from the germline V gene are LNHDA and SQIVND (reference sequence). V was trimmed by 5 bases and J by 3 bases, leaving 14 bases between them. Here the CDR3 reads CASSPDGRLGNTIYF. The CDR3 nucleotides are TGTGCCAGTAGTCCGGACGGCCGTCTTGGAAACACCATATATTTT. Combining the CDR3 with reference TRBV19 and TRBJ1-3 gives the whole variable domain DGGITQSPKYLFRKEGQNVTLSCEQNLNHDAMYWYRQDPGQGLRLIYYSQIVNDFQKGDIAEGYSVSREKKESFPLTVTSAQKNPTAFYLCASSPDGRLGNTIYFGEGSWLTVV.

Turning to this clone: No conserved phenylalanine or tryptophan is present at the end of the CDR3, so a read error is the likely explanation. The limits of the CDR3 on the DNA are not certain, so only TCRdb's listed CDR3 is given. CDR3 loop: CASSFLGGAGQGSL. The V gene is TRBV11-2, the J gene TRBJ2-7; the DNA was not compared with TRBD1, the D call given in the table. Counting both end residues, the CDR3 totals 14 amino acids. Germline loops: CDR1 SGHAT, CDR2 FQNNGV.

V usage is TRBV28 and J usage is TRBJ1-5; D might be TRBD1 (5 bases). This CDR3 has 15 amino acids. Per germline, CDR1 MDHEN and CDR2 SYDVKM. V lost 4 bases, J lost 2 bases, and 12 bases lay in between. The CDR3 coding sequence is TGTGCCAGCAGTTATTTCGGGGGAGGCAATCAGCCCCAGCATTTT. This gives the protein CASSYFGGGNQPQHF. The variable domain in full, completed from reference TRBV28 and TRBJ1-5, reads DVKVTQSSRYLVKRTGEKVFLECVQDMDHENMFWYRQDPGLGLRLIYFSYDVKMKEKGDIPEGYSVSREKKERFSLILESASTNQTSMYLCASSYFGGGNQPQHFGDGTRLSIL.

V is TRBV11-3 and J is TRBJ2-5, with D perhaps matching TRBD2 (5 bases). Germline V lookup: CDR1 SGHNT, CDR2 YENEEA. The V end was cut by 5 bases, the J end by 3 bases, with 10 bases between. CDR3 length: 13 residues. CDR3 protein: CASSPPLEETQYF. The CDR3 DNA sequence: TGTGCCAGCAGCCCCCCACTAGAAGAGACCCAGTACTTC.

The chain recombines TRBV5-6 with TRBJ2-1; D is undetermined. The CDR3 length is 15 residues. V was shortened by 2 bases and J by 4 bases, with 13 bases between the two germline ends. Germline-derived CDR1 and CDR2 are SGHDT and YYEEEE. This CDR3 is CASSFSMERYNEQFF. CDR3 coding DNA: TGTGCCAGCAGCTTCTCCATGGAACGATACAATGAGCAGTTCTTC.

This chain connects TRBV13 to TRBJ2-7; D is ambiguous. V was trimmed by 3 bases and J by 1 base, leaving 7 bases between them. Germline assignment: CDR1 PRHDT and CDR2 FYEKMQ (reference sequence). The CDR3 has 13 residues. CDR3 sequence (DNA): TGTGCCAGCAGCTTGTCCCCGTCCTACGAGCAGTACTTC. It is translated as CASSLSPSYEQYF.

CDR3 nucleotides: TGTGCCAGCACCCATGGGGACGGGTACGAGCAGTACTTC. Its translation: CASTHGDGYEQYF. The chain carries TRBV4-2 and TRBJ2-7; either TRBD1 or TRBD2 may supply D (5 bases each). Germline V lookup: CDR1 LGHNA, CDR2 YNFKEQ. Trimming pared 7 bases from V and 4 bases from J, leaving 14 bases between. The CDR3 runs 13 residues.

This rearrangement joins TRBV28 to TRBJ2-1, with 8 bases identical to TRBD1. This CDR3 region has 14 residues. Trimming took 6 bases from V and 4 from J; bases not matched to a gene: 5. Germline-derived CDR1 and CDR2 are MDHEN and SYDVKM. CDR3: CASREQGAYNEQFF. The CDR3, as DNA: TGTGCCAGCAGAGAGCAGGGGGCTTACAATGAGCAGTTCTTC.

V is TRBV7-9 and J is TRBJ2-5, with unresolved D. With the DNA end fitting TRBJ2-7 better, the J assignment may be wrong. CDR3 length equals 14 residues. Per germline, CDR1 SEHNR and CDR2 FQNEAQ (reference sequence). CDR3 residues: CASSPAIGYYEQYF. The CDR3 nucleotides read TGTGCCAGCAGCCCTGCTATCGGGTACTACGAGCAGTACTTC.

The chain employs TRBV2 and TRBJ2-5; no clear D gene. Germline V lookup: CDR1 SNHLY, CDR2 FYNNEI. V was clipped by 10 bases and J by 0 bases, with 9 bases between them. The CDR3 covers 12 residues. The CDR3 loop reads CAIRRHQETQYF. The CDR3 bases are TGTGCCATCCGACGGCACCAAGAGACCCAGTACTTC.

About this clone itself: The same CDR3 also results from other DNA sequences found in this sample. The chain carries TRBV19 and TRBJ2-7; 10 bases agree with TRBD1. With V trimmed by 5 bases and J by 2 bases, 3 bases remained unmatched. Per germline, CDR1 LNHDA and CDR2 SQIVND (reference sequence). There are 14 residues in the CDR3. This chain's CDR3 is CASSPGQGPYEQYF. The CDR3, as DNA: TGTGCCAGTAGTCCGGGACAGGGGCCCTACGAGCAGTACTTC.

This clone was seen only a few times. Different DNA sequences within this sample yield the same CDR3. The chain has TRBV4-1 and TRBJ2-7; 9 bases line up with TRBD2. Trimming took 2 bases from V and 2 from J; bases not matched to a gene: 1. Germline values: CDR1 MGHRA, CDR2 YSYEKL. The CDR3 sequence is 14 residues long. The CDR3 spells CASSQLAGAYEQYF. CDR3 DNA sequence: TGCGCCAGCAGCCAATTAGCGGGAGCCTACGAGCAGTACTTC.

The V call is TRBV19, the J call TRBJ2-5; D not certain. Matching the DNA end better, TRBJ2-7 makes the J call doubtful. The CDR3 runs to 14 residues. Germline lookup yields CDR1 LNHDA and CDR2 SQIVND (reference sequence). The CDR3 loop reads CASSTYGRFYEQYF. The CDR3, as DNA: TGTGCCAGTAGCACTTACGGACGTTTCTACGAGCAGTACTTC.

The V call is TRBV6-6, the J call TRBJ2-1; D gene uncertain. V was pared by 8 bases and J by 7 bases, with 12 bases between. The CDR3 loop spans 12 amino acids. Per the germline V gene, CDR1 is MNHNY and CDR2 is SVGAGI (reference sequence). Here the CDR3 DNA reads TGTGCCAGCGGGCACTCGAGAAATGAGCAGTTCTTC. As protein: CASGHSRNEQFF.

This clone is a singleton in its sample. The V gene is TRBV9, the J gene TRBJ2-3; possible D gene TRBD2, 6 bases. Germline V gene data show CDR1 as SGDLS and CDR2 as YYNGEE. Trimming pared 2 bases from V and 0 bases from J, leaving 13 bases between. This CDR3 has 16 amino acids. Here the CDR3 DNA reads TGTGCCAGCAGCGTTTTTTCTAGCGAAAGCACAGATACGCAGTATTTT. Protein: CASSVFSSESTDTQYF.